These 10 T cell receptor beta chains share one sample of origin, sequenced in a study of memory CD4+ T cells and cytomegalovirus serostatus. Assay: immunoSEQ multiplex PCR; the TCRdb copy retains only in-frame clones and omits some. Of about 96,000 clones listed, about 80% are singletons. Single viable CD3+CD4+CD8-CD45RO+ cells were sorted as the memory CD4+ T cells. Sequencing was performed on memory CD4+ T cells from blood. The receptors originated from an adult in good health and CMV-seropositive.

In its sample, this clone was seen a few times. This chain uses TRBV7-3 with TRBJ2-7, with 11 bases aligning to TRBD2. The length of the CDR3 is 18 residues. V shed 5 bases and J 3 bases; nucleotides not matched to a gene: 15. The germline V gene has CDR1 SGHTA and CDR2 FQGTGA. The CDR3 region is CASSPRADSGRAFYEQYF. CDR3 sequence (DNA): TGTGCCAGCAGCCCCCGAGCTGATAGCGGGAGGGCTTTCTACGAGCAGTACTTC. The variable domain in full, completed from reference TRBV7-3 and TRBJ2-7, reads GAGVSQTPSNKVTEKGKYVELRCDPISGHTALYWYRQSLGQGPEFLIYFQGTGAADDSGLPNDRFFAVRPEGSVSTLKIQRTERGDSAVYLCASSPRADSGRAFYEQYFGPGTRLTVT.

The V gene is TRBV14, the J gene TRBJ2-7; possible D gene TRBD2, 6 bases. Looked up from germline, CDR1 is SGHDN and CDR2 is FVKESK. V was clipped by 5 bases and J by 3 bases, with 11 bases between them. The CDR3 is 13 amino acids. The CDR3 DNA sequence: TGTGCCAGCAGCGCCCAGGGAGGCTACGAGCAGTACTTC. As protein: CASSAQGGYEQYF.

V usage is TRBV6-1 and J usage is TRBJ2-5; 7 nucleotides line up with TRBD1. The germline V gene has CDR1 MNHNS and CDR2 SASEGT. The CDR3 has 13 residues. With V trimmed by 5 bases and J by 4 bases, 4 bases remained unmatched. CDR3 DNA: TGTGCCAGCAGTCGGAACAGGGGAGAGACCCAGTACTTC. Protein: CASSRNRGETQYF.

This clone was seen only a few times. CDR3 in DNA: TGCGCCAGCAGCGCATCGACAGGGGGCTCCGGGGAGCTGTTTTTT. This sequence encodes CASSASTGGSGELFF. V gene TRBV5-1 combines with J gene TRBJ2-2; TRBD1 aligns across 10 bases. The germline gives CDR1 SGHRS, CDR2 YFSETQ. This CDR3 has 15 amino acids. V gave up 4 bases and J gave up 6 bases; unmatched junction bases: 6.

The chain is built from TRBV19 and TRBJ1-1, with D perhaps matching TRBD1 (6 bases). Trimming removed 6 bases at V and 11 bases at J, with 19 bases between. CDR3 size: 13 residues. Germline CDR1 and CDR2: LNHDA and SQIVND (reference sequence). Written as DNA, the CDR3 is TGTGCCAGTAGAGTGGAGGGCCGGGACATGGCTTTCTTT. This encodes CASRVEGRDMAFF.

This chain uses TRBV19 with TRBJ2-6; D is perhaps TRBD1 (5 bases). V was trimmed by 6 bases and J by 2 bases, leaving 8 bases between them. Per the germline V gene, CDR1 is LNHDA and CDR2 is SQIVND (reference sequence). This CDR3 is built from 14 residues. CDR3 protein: CASRQGPGANVLTF. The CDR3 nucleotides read TGTGCCAGTAGGCAGGGTCCTGGGGCCAACGTCCTGACTTTC.

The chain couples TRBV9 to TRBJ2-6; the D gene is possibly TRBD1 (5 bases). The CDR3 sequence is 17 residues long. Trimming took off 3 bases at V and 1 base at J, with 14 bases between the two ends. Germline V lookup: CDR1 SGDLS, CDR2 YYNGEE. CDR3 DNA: TGTGCCAGCAGCGCCACCCCGACAGAGTCTGGGGCCAACGTCCTGACTTTC. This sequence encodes CASSATPTESGANVLTF.

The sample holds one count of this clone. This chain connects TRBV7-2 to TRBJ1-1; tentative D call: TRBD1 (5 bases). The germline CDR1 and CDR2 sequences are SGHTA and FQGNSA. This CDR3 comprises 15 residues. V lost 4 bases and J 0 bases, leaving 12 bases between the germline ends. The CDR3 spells CASSWAGRMNTEAFF. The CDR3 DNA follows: TGTGCCAGCAGCTGGGCGGGACGGATGAACACTGAAGCTTTCTTT.

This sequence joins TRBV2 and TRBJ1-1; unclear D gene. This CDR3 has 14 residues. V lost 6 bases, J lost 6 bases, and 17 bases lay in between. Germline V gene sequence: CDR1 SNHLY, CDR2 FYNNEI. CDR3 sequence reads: CASRDYTATPEAFF. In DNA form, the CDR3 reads TGTGCCAGCAGGGATTACACCGCCACTCCTGAAGCTTTCTTT.

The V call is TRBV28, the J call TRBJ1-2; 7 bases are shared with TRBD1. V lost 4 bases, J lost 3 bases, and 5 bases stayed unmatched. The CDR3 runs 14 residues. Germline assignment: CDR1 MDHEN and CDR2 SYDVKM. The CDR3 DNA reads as TGTGCCAGCAGTTCGCCTACAGGGGACTATGGCTACACCTTC. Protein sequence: CASSSPTGDYGYTF.